This TCR beta chain was obtained from a study of T cell changes during pregnancy in multiple sclerosis. Germline V gene sequence: CDR1 SNHLY, CDR2 FYNNEI. The V end lost 3 bases, the J end lost 4 bases, and 4 bases lay between the germline ends. The CDR3 contains 11 residues. Here immunoSEQ multiplex PCR was the method, and the copy in TCRdb shows in-frame clones only, minus some. The sample includes 50,000 to 75,000 clones, over 90% of them seen just once. The material was CD8+ T cells from peripheral blood mononuclear cells, obtained in the third trimester of pregnancy. V gene TRBV2 combines with J gene TRBJ2-7; D call uncertain. The receptor comes from a female donor with multiple sclerosis, enrolled in a pregnancy study. The CDR3 DNA sequence: TGTGCCAGCAGTGATCCATACGAGCAGTACTTC. It specifies CASSDPYEQYF.